This TCR beta chain came from a study of post-analysis software for immune sequencing data. Study outcomes and limitations: Samples from one preparation batch, clustered by F measure, grouped strongly together. People with multiple sclerosis had a significantly lower normalized Chao1 diversity than controls did. Controls showed lower frequencies than patients for roughly 5 TRBV segments, and TRBV5-6, TRBV5-1 and TRBV20-1 were among these.

Unique molecular identifiers were present in the TCR beta cDNA libraries. Once about 0.85 to 10 million T cells were used, 400,000 to 550,000 cDNA molecules resulted. TCRdb re-called the PCR reads through MiXCR, storing one row per CDR3 protein. Among 430,000 or so distinct CDR3 sequences listed, approximately 38% were seen once. Germline CDR1 reads ENHRY; CDR2 reads SYGVKD. The CDR3 extends over 12 amino acids. V shed 10 bases and J shed 0 bases, with 10 bases lying between them. This clonotype is a singleton in its sample. What it recognizes is unknown. The receptor comes from a girl aged 2 to 10 with multiple sclerosis. What was sequenced was blood. The rearrangement links TRBV10-3 to TRBJ2-7, with no clear D. CDR3 amino acids: CATRLSSYEQYF. DNA of the CDR3: TGTGCCACCAGACTTAGCTCCTACGAGCAGTACTTC.